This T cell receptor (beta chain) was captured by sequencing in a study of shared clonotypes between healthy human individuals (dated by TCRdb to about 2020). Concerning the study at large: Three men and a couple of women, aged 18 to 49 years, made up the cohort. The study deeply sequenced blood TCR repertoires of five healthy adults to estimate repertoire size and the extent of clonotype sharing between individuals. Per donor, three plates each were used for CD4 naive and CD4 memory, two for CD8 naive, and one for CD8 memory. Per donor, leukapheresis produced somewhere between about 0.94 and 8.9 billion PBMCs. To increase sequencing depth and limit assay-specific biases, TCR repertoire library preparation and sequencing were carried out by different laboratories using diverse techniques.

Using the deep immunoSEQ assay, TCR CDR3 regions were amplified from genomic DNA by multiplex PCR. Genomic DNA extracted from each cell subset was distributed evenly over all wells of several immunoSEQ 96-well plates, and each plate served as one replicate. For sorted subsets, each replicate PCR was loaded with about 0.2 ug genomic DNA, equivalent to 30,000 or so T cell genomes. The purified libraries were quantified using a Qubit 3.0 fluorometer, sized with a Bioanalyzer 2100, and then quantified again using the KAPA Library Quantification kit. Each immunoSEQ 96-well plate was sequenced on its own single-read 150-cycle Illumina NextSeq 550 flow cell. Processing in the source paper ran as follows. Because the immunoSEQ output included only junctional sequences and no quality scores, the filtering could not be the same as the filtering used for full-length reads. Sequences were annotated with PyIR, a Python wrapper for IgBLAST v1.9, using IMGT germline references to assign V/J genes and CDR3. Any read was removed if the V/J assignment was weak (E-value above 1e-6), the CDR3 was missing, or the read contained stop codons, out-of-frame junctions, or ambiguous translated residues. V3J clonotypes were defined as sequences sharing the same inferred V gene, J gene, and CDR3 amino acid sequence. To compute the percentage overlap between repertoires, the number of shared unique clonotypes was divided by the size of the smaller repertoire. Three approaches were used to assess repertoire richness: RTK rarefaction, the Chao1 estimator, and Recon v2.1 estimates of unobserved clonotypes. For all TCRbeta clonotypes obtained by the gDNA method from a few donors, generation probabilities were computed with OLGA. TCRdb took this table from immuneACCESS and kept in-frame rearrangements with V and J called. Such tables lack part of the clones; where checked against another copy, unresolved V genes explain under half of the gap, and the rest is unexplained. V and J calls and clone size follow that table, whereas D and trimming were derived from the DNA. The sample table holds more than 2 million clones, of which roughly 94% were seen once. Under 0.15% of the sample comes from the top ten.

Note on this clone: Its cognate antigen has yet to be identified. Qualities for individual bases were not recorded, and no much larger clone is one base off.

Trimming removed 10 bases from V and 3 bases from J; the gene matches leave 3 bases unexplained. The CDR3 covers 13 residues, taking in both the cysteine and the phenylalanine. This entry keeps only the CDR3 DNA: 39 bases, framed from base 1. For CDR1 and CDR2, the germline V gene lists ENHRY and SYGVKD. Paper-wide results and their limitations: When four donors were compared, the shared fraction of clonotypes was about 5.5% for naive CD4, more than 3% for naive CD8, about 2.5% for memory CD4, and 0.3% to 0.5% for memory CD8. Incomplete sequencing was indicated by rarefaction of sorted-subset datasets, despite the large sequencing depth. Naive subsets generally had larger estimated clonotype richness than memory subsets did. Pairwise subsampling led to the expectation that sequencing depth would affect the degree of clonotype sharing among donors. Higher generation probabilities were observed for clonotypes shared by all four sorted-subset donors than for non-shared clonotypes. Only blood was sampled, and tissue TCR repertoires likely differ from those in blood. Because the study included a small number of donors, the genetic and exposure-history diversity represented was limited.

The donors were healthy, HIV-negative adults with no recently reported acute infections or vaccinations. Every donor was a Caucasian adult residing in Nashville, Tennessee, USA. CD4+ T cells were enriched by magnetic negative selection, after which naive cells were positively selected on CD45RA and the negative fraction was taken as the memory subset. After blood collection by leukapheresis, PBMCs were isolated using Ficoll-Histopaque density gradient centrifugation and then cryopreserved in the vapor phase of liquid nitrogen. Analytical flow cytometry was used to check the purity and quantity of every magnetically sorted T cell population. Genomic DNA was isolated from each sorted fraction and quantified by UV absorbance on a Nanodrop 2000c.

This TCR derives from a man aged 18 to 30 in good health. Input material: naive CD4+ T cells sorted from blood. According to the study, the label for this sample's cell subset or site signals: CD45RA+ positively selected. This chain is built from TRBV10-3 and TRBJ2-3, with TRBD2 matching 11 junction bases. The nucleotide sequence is TGTGCCACGACTAGCGGGATAACAGATACGCAGTATTTT. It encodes CATTSGITDTQYF.